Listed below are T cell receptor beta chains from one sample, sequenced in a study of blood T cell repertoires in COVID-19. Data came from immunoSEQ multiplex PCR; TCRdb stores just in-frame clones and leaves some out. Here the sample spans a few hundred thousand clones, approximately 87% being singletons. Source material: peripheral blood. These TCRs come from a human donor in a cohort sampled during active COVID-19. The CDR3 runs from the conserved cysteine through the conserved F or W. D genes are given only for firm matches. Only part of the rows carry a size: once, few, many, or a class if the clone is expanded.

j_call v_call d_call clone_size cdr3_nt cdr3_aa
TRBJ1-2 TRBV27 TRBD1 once TGTGCCAGCAGTTACGGGTACAGGGGGGCTAACTATGGCTACACCTTC CASSYGYRGANYGYTF
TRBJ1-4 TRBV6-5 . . TGTGCCAGCAGTTACGGTCAGGGTAGAGAAAAACTGTTTTTT CASSYGQGREKLFF
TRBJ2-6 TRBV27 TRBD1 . TGTGCCAGCAGTTCCTGGACAGGGGAACGCTCTGGGGCCAACGTCCTGACTTTC CASSSWTGERSGANVLTF
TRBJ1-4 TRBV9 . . TGTGCCAGCAGCGTAGCGGCGGGATCAACTAATGAAAAACTGTTTTTT CASSVAAGSTNEKLFF
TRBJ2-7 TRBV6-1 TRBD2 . TGTGCCAGCAGTTCTGCGGGGGGATCCTACGAGCAGTACTTC CASSSAGGSYEQYF
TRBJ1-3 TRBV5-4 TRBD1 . TGTGCCAGCAGCTTACCAGGGGGTGGAAACACCATATATTTT CASSLPGGGNTIYF
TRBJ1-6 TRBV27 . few TGTGCCAGCAGTTTTTGGGACTCCCATTCACCCCTCCACTTT CASSFWDSHSPLHF
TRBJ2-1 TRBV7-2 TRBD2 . TGTGCCAGCAGCTTAGTTGCGACTAGCGGGAGGGTCGCAGAGCAGTTCTTC CASSLVATSGRVAEQFF
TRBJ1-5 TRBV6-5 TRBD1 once TGTGCCAGCAGTTGGGGACAGGGCGATCAGCCCCAGCATTTT CASSWGQGDQPQHF
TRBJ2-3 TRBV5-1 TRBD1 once TGCGCCAGCAGGAAACAGGGGGTAGCAGATACGCAGTATTTT CASRKQGVADTQYF
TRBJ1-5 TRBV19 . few TGTGCCACCAACTTAGATCGCAATCAGCCCCAGCATTTT CATNLDRNQPQHF
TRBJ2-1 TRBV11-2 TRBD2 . TGTGCCAGCAGTTCGCAACTAGCGGGAGGGCAGGTTGAGCAGTTCTTC CASSSQLAGGQVEQFF
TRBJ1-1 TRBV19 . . TGTGCCAGTACCAATCGGAGAATGAACACTGAAGCTTTCTTT CASTNRRMNTEAFF
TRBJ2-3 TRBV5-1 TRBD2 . TGCGCCAGCAGCCCCGGACTAGCGGGAGGGCCTGGAGATACGCAGTATTTT CASSPGLAGGPGDTQYF